The 20 T cell receptor beta chains reported below all come from one sample, sequenced in a study of radiation and T cells in renal cell carcinoma. Time point of the sample: blood 2 weeks post-SBRT. The treatment: 15 Gy SBRT to primary tumor, nephrectomy 4 weeks later. Profiling relied on immunoSEQ multiplex PCR, and the TCRdb table lists in-frame clones only, not all of them. The sample records 95,000 to 150,000 clones, 81% being singletons. Material: blood, obtained from a patient whose treatment included radiotherapy and nephrectomy. The receptors here all came from a man between 50 and 59 years old with renal cell carcinoma.

The chain joins TRBV29-1 to TRBJ2-6; D is uncertain. The CDR3 length is 13 residues. Germline V gene sequence: CDR1 SQVTM, CDR2 ANQGSEA. V was clipped by 3 bases and J by 3 bases, with 6 bases between them. CDR3 sequence reads: CSVDAGGANVLTF. The CDR3 nucleotides read TGCAGCGTTGACGCTGGTGGGGCCAACGTCCTGACTTTC.

This clone has only one observation. The chain joins TRBV2 to TRBJ2-1; 9 bases align to TRBD1. This CDR3 is 14 amino acids long. J was trimmed by 4 bases and V by 7 bases; bases with no gene match: 5. Germline-derived CDR1 and CDR2 are SNHLY and FYNNEI. The CDR3 loop is CASMRTGAYNEQFF. Written as DNA, the CDR3 is TGTGCCAGCATGCGGACAGGGGCATACAATGAGCAGTTCTTC.

The rearrangement uses TRBV10-3 and TRBJ1-2; 7 nucleotides match TRBD1. The germline V gene encodes CDR1 ENHRY and CDR2 SYGVKD. The CDR3 has 16 residues. V shed 3 bases and J 6 bases; nucleotides not matched to a gene: 13. CDR3 nucleotide sequence: TGTGCCATCAGTGATGCCCAGGGATCCACAGGGGATGGCTACACCTTC. Protein product: CAISDAQGSTGDGYTF.

The chain links TRBV19 to TRBJ2-2; tentatively, D is TRBD1 (5 bases). CDR1 and CDR2 from the germline V gene are LNHDA and SQIVND (reference sequence). V was pared by 4 bases and J by 7 bases, with 16 bases between. The CDR3 runs to 15 residues. The CDR3 bases are TGTGCCAGTAGTACAGTACAGGCAATGGTCGGGGAGCTGTTTTTT. Translation gives CASSTVQAMVGELFF.

In this sample, this clone turned up a few times. The chain employs TRBV29-1 and TRBJ1-1; the match to TRBD1 covers 7 bases. The germline V gene encodes CDR1 SQVTM and CDR2 ANQGSEA. CDR3 length: 15 amino acids. Trimming at V came to 7 bases and at J to 0 bases, leaving 11 bases not matched to a gene. CDR3 in DNA: TGCAGCGCTTGCCAGGGGGACCGAATGAACACTGAAGCTTTCTTT. Amino acids: CSACQGDRMNTEAFF.

With regard to this clone: A junction boundary mismatches the germline segment, possibly from a read error. The CDR3 spells CASSPGSGLVSSEQYF. For the CDR3, the DNA is TGTGCCAGCAGCCCAGGATCAGGACTAGTGTCCTCCGAGCAGTACTTC. The chain recombines TRBV5-4 with TRBJ2-7, with 7 positions matching TRBD2. The CDR3 covers 16 residues. CDR1 and CDR2 (germline): SGHNT, YYREEE (reference sequence).

This chain uses TRBV4-1 with TRBJ1-1; no reliable D call. The V gene lost 0 bases and the J gene lost 4 bases, with 12 bases spanning the gap. The CDR3 sequence is 15 residues long. Per the germline V gene, CDR1 is MGHRA and CDR2 is YSYEKL. CDR3 coding DNA: TGCGCCAGCAGCCAAGATTCTCCGGCTGGCACTGAAGCTTTCTTT. This sequence encodes CASSQDSPAGTEAFF.

This clone was seen only once. This chain connects TRBV7-8 to TRBJ2-1; no clear D gene. V was clipped by 5 bases and J by 1 base, with 9 bases between them. The CDR3 contains 14 residues. Germline V gene lookup returns CDR1 SGHVS and CDR2 FQNEAQ. Written as DNA, the CDR3 is TGTGCCAGCAGCCAGACGGTTTCCTACAATGAGCAGTTCTTC. It specifies CASSQTVSYNEQFF.

This clone was observed a handful of times. The chain couples TRBV19 to TRBJ1-5; D not certain. This CDR3 comprises 15 residues. Germline CDR1 is LNHDA and CDR2 is SQIVND (reference sequence). Deletions cut 3 bases from V and 1 base from J, with 10 bases between. The CDR3 region has the DNA TGTGCCAGTAGTATCTTCATGGGGAGCAATCAGCCCCAGCATTTT. Translating it yields CASSIFMGSNQPQHF.

V is TRBV6-1 and J is TRBJ2-5; 11 bases match TRBD2. CDR1 is MNHNS, CDR2 SASEGT, per germline. This CDR3 comprises 18 residues. The ends lost 2 bases at V and 3 bases at J; junction bases unmatched: 11. The CDR3 protein is CASSEILAGGPIKETQYF. CDR3 DNA: TGTGCCAGCAGTGAAATATTAGCGGGAGGGCCGATAAAAGAGACCCAGTACTTC.

The rearrangement joins TRBV21-1 to TRBJ1-5; whether TRBD1, the table's D call, matches the DNA was not checked. TRBV21-1 is a documented pseudogene. The CDR3 contains 13 residues. The CDR3 is CASREFPQVPQHF. CDR3 in DNA: TGTGCCAGCAGAGAGTTTCCCCAGGTTCCCCAGCATTTT.

This sequence joins TRBV18 and TRBJ1-2; a possible D gene is TRBD1 (6 bases). Looked up from germline, CDR1 is KGHSH and CDR2 is LQKENI. The CDR3 has 13 residues. V was trimmed by 5 bases and J by 8 bases, leaving 15 bases between them. The CDR3 DNA is TGTGCCAGCTCAGCAGGACAGTCAAACGGCTACACCTTC. It yields the protein CASSAGQSNGYTF.

The chain uses TRBV5-1 and TRBJ2-3; D remains unclear. Trimming removed 2 bases at V and 6 bases at J, with 4 bases between. CDR3 length: 11 amino acids. CDR1 is SGHRS and CDR2 is YFSETQ in the germline V gene. The CDR3 spells CASSFVDTQYF. CDR3 bases: TGCGCCAGCAGCTTCGTCGATACGCAGTATTTT.

This chain joins TRBV28 and TRBJ1-5; D not resolved. Trimming stripped 1 base from V and 6 bases from J, with 4 bases between. CDR1 and CDR2 from the germline V gene are MDHEN and SYDVKM. There are 12 residues in the CDR3. DNA for the CDR3: TGTGCCAGCAGTTTATTGCTTCAGCCCCAGCATTTT. Translated: CASSLLLQPQHF.

The rearrangement uses TRBV28 and TRBJ2-3; D is unclear. CDR3 length equals 15 residues. Germline CDR1 and CDR2: MDHEN and SYDVKM. Trimming pared 0 bases from V and 0 bases from J, leaving 7 bases between. CDR3 protein: CASSLWTLSTDTQYF. In DNA, the CDR3 is TGTGCCAGCAGTTTATGGACGCTGAGCACAGATACGCAGTATTTT.

This clone came up many times. This sequence joins TRBV7-8 and TRBJ2-1; 8 bases agree with TRBD2. V was pared by 5 bases and J by 10 bases, with 10 bases of the junction left unmatched. This CDR3 spans 14 amino acids. The V gene's germline CDR1 is SGHVS and CDR2 FQNEAQ. CDR3 DNA sequence: TGTGCCAGCAGCAAGGAGAGGGCTAGCGGGGAGCAGTTCTTC. Residues: CASSKERASGEQFF.

The genes are TRBV7-2 and TRBJ2-7; the D gene is possibly TRBD1 (5 bases). Germline lookup yields CDR1 SGHTA and CDR2 FQGNSA. CDR3 length equals 13 residues. V gave up 5 bases and J gave up 6 bases, with 14 bases separating them. In DNA, the CDR3 is TGTGCCAGCAGCCCACTACAGGACGCCGAGCAGTACTTC. This encodes CASSPLQDAEQYF.

The chain links TRBV6-5 to TRBJ2-3, with a possible D match to TRBD2 (5 bases). V was trimmed by 4 bases and J by 8 bases, leaving 16 bases between them. The CDR3 totals 14 residues. Germline lookup yields CDR1 MNHEY and CDR2 SVGAGI. CDR3 region: CASSLEQRMSTQYF. The CDR3 bases are TGTGCCAGCAGTTTAGAACAGCGGATGAGTACGCAGTATTTT.

Here the CDR3 reads CASSPGQTYEQYF. The DNA of the CDR3 is TGTGCCAGCAGTCCGGGACAGACCTACGAGCAGTACTTC. The V call is TRBV9, the J call TRBJ2-7; 7 positions agree with TRBD1. Germline CDR1 and CDR2: SGDLS and YYNGEE. This CDR3 spans 13 amino acids. V trimming: 5 bases; J trimming: 2 bases; junction bases outside the gene matches: 4.

This chain links TRBV2 with TRBJ1-4; unclear D gene. CDR3 length: 13 residues. V lost 8 bases and J 5 bases, leaving 12 bases between the germline ends. Looked up from germline, CDR1 is SNHLY and CDR2 is FYNNEI. DNA of the CDR3: TGTGCCAGCGACCGGGGTAGGAATGAAAAACTGTTTTTT. Residues: CASDRGRNEKLFF.